Described below is a single T cell receptor beta chain sequence and its context. The data stem from a study of T-cell reconstitution after alpha-beta-depleted transplantation in children. Unique molecular identifiers were used in preparing the TCRbeta library. One entry per CDR3 protein, called by TCRdb with MiXCR from the PCR reads. The table includes around 360,000 distinct CDR3 sequences, 9% to 12% detected once. Germline CDR1 is MNHEY and CDR2 is SMNVEV (reference sequence). V was cut by 4 bases and J by 5 bases, with 10 bases left in between. The CDR3 runs to 13 residues. Source: PBMCs from the stem cell graft donor, taken from the stem cell graft. This clonotype was obtained from a human donor who donated a stem cell graft to a child with acute lymphoblastic leukemia. V gene TRBV27 combines with J gene TRBJ2-3; perhaps TRBD2 as D (5 bases). This CDR3 reads CASSSSRGDTQYF. CDR3 in DNA: TGTGCCAGCAGTTCATCTCGGGGAGATACGCAGTATTTT.